This T cell receptor (beta chain) was retrieved from a study of a mutant IDH1 vaccine in newly diagnosed glioma. Across the study: Beginning 4-6 weeks after radiotherapy alone, or with temozolomide cycles, vaccination took place. Study-wide results and limits: Among patients, 80% to 95% showed immune responses induced by the vaccine.

Documented time point: week 23, last vaccination. It was 300 ug of mutant IDH1 20-mer peptide that made up each vaccine dose, given with topical imiquimod. Method: immunoSEQ multiplex PCR; TCRdb's copy keeps in-frame clones and lacks some. The profile shows about 44,000 clones, around 93% of them singletons. This CDR3 is 14 amino acids long. Trimming took 11 bases from V and 4 from J; bases not matched to a gene: 12. Germline CDR1 reads MGHDK; CDR2 reads SYGVNS. For this clone: What it binds is unknown.

The input for sequencing was PBMCs, taken from a glioma patient whose treatment included an IDH1 peptide vaccine. V is TRBV25-1 and J is TRBJ1-1, with 8 nucleotides matching TRBD1. This clonotype originated in a man in his fifties or sixties with glioma. In DNA, the CDR3 is TGTGCCTCCCTCGGTGAGACAGGGGTCACTGAAGCTTTCTTT. Protein: CASLGETGVTEAFF.